The next 3 T cell receptor beta chains were all read from a single sample in a study of OX40 agonist ivuxolimab in advanced cancers. Receptor libraries were prepared by the immunoSEQ multiplex PCR assay. Here the immuneACCESS table is served through TCRdb, limited to in-frame sequences with V and J called. Missing clones are a known gap in these copies; in checked studies unresolved V genes cover under half, and the rest lacks a known reason. For this sample the table gives 30,000 to 45,000 clones, of which 74% were detected only once. The ten top clones hold under 20% of the sample. Sequenced here: CD4+ or CD8+ T cells sorted from blood, sampled in a trial of the OX40 agonist ivuxolimab. These receptors all stem from an adult with an advanced solid tumor such as melanoma, head and neck, liver or kidney cancer.

J is TRBJ1-5 and V is TRBV4-1; no reliable D call. Trimming removed 1 base from V and 1 base from J, with 2 bases in between. This CDR3 is 13 amino acids long. Germline V gene lookup returns CDR1 MGHRA and CDR2 YSYEKL. CDR3 loop: CASSQVSNQPQHF. The CDR3 bases are TGCGCCAGCAGCCAAGTGAGCAATCAGCCCCAGCATTTT.

The chain couples TRBV5-1 to TRBJ2-7, with D maybe TRBD1 (7 bases). CDR1 is SGHRS and CDR2 is YFSETQ in the germline V gene. V lost 2 bases and J lost 3, with 12 bases in between. The CDR3 is made up of 14 amino acids. The CDR3 loop is CASSLGGGNYEQYF. DNA of the CDR3: TGCGCCAGCAGCTTAGGAGGGGGCAACTACGAGCAGTACTTC. Full variable domain (remainder filled in from reference TRBV5-1 and TRBJ2-7): KAGVTQTPRYLIKTRGQQVTLSCSPISGHRSVSWYQQTPGQGLQFLFEYFSETQRNKGNFPGRFSGRQFSNSRSEMNVSTLELGDSALYLCASSLGGGNYEQYFGPGTRLTVT.

V usage is TRBV5-1 and J usage is TRBJ1-5; TRBD1 agrees at 8 bases. The germline gives CDR1 SGHRS, CDR2 YFSETQ. V trimming: 6 bases; J trimming: 6 bases; junction bases outside the gene matches: 8. The CDR3 covers 14 residues. The CDR3 region has the DNA TGCGCCAGCAACACATCAGGGGGCAGTCAGCCCCAGCATTTT. Its protein is CASNTSGGSQPQHF.